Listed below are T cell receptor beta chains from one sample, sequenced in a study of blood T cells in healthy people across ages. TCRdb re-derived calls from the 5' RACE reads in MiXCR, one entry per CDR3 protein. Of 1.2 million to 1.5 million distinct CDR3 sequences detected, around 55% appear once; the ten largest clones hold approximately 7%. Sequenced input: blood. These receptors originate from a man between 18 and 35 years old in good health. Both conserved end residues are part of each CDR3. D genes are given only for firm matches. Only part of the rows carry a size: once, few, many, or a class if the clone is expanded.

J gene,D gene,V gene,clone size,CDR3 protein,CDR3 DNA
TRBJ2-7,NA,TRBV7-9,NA,CASSPTTTPYEQYF,TGTGCCAGCAGCCCCACGACGACGCCCTACGAGCAGTACTTC
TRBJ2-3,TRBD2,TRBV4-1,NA,CASSRGGERDTQYF,TGCGCCAGCAGCCGCGGGGGGGAACGAGATACGCAGTATTTT
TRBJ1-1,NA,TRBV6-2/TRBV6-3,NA,CASIRGPGPYGVTEAFF,TGTGCCAGCATCAGGGGACCCGGGCCTTACGGGGTCACTGAAGCTTTCTTT
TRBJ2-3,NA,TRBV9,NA,CASSVRTRTDTQYF,TGTGCCAGCAGCGTAAGGACGAGAACAGATACGCAGTATTTT
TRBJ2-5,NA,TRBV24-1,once,CATSPGVGTQYF,TGTGCCACCAGTCCGGGCGTCGGGACCCAGTACTTC
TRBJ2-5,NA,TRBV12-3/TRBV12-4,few,CASSLTSRDAGGETQYF,TGTGCCAGCAGTTTAACATCTCGGGACGCTGGTGGAGAGACCCAGTACTTC
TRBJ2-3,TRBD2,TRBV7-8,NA,CASSLGGGRADTQYF,TGTGCCAGCAGCTTAGGGGGCGGGAGGGCAGATACGCAGTATTTT
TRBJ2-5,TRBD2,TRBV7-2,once,CASSLVSGGEETQYF,TGTGCCAGCAGCTTAGTTAGCGGGGGTGAAGAGACCCAGTACTTC
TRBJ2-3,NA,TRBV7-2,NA,CASSDRVHGGTQYF,TGTGCCAGCAGCGACAGAGTCCATGGAGGGACGCAGTATTTT
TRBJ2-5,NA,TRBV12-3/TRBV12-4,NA,CASSFAGEIQETQYF,TGTGCCAGCAGTTTCGCCGGGGAGATCCAAGAGACCCAGTACTTC
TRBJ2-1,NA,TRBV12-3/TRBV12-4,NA,CASSLRSGQSPTYNEQFF,TGTGCCAGCAGTTTACGATCCGGACAGTCACCTACGTACAATGAGCAGTTCTTC
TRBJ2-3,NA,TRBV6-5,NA,CASSYSIRTSSTDTQYF,TGTGCCAGCAGTTACTCGATTCGAACTAGTTCCACGGATACGCAGTATTTT
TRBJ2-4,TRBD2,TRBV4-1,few,CASSLRTSGETAKNIQYF,TGCGCCAGCAGCCTACGGACTAGCGGGGAGACGGCCAAAAACATTCAGTACTTC
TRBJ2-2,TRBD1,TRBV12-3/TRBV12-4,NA,CASRPGTGGPGELFF,TGTGCCAGCAGGCCTGGGACAGGGGGGCCCGGGGAGCTGTTTTTT
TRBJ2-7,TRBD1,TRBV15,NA,CATSRDPDRNEQYF,TGTGCCACCAGCAGAGATCCGGACAGGAACGAGCAGTACTTC
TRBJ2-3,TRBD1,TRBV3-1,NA,CASSITGEPDTQYF,TGTGCCAGCAGCATAACAGGGGAACCAGATACGCAGTATTTT
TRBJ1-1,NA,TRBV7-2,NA,CASSPREAGHTEAFF,TGTGCCAGCAGCCCGAGGGAGGCAGGCCACACTGAAGCTTTCTTT
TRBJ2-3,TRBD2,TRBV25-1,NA,CASSEFGRTDTQYF,TGTGCCAGCAGTGAATTCGGGAGGACAGATACGCAGTATTTT
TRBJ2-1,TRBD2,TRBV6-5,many,CASKEGLGFYNEQFF,TGTGCCAGCAAAGAGGGACTAGGTTTTTATAATGAGCAGTTCTTC
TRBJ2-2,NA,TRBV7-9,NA,CASSESDLQGELFF,TGTGCCAGCAGCGAATCCGACTTGCAGGGGGAGCTGTTTTTT
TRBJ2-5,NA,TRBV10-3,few,CAISEYRDAYQETQYF,TGTGCCATCAGTGAGTACCGGGACGCATACCAAGAGACCCAGTACTTC
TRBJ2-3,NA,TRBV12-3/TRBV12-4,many,CASSTGTGSTDTQYF,TGTGCCAGCAGTACAGGGACGGGTAGCACAGATACGCAGTATTTT
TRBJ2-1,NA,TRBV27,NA,CASSLSGFGNEQFF,TGTGCCAGCAGTTTATCAGGGTTCGGCAATGAGCAGTTCTTC
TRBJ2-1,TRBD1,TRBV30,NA,CAWGQGNEQFF,TGTGCCTGGGGACAGGGTAATGAGCAGTTCTTC
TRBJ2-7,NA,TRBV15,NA,CATHPTGWDLSTEQYF,TGTGCCACCCATCCGACCGGGTGGGATCTAAGTACCGAGCAGTACTTC
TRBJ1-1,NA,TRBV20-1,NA,CSARHNTEAFF,TGCAGTGCTAGACATAACACTGAAGCTTTCTTT
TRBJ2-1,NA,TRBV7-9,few,CASSLVGGSDEQFF,TGTGCCAGCAGCTTAGTTGGGGGCTCGGATGAGCAGTTCTTC
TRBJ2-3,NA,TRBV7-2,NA,CASSNSNTQYF,TGTGCCAGCAGCAACAGCAATACGCAGTATTTT
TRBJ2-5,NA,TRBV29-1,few,CSVDDTQETQYF,TGCAGCGTTGACGATACTCAAGAGACCCAGTACTTC
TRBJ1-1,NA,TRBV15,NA,CATSSRLNTEAFF,TGTGCCACCAGCAGCCGATTGAACACTGAAGCTTTCTTT
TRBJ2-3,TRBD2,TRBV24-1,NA,CATSDWGTSLFSDTQYF,TGTGCCACCAGTGACTGGGGGACTAGCTTATTTTCGGATACGCAGTATTTT
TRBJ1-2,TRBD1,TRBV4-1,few,CASSQADRGLGYGYTF,TGCGCCAGCAGCCAAGCCGACAGGGGGCTTGGCTATGGCTACACCTTC
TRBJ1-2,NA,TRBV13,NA,CASSLGLRNREGLNGYTF,TGTGCCAGCAGCTTAGGCCTCCGGAACAGGGAGGGGTTGAATGGCTACACCTTC
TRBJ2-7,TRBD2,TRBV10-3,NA,CAIRTDSGGDYEQYF,TGTGCCATCAGGACCGATAGCGGGGGGGACTACGAGCAGTACTTC
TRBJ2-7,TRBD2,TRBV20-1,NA,CSASLSLAGASYEQYF,TGCAGTGCTAGCCTTTCCTTAGCGGGCGCCTCCTACGAGCAGTACTTC
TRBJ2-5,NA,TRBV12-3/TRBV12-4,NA,CASSFPSGLDQETQYF,TGTGCCAGCAGTTTCCCCTCAGGGTTAGACCAAGAGACCCAGTACTTC
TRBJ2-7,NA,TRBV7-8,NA,CASSLERGTLTRQYF,TGTGCCAGCAGCTTAGAGAGGGGTACACTTACGAGGCAGTACTTC
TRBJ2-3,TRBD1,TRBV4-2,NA,CASSHNRGTDTQYF,TGTGCCAGCAGCCACAACAGGGGTACAGATACGCAGTATTTT
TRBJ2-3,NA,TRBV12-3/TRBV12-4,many,CASSLSGYTDTQYF,TGTGCCAGCAGTTTGTCGGGGTACACAGATACGCAGTATTTT
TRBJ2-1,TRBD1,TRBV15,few,CATSSGQGMYNEQFF,TGTGCCACCAGCAGCGGACAGGGCATGTACAATGAGCAGTTCTTC
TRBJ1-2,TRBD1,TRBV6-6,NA,CASSIPQGARGYGYTF,TGTGCCAGCAGTATCCCGCAGGGGGCGCGGGGCTATGGCTACACCTTC
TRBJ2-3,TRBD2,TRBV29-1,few,CSVVPRTSDVASTDTQYF,TGCAGCGTTGTCCCCAGGACTAGCGACGTTGCTAGCACAGATACGCAGTATTTT
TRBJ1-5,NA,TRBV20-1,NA,CSARDRGWVGTASYSNQPQHF,TGCAGTGCTAGAGATAGGGGGTGGGTAGGGACGGCCTCTTATAGCAATCAGCCCCAGCATTTT
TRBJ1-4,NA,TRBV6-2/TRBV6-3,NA,CASSHTGATNEKLFF,TGTGCCAGCAGTCATACGGGTGCAACTAATGAAAAACTGTTTTTT
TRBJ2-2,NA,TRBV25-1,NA,CASSIPGRRSGELFF,TGTGCCAGCAGTATTCCAGGGCGACGATCCGGGGAGCTGTTTTTT
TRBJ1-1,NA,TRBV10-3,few,CAISSGDTEAFF,TGTGCCATCAGTTCAGGGGACACTGAAGCTTTCTTT
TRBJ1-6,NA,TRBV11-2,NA,CASSQTGNYNSPLHF,TGTGCCAGCAGCCAAACAGGGAACTATAATTCACCCCTCCACTTT
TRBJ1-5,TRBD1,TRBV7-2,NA,CASSSSGTGRNQPQHF,TGTGCCAGCAGCTCCTCTGGGACAGGGAGGAATCAGCCCCAGCATTTT
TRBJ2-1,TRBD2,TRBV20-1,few,CSARDRLAAYNEQFF,TGCAGTGCTAGGGATCGGCTAGCGGCTTACAATGAGCAGTTCTTC